The rows below give T cell receptor beta chains drawn from one sample of a study of T cell responses to AZD1222 COVID-19 vaccine. Measured with immunoSEQ multiplex PCR; TCRdb has only the in-frame clones, and not every one. The sample carries 120,000 to 150,000 clones, roughly 90% recorded once. The sample in question was peripheral blood, obtained 28 days after the second AZD1222 dose. These receptors all come from an adult who received the AZD1222 COVID-19 vaccine. CDR3s include the opening cysteine and the closing phenylalanine or tryptophan. D genes are given only for firm matches. Clone sizes are given selectively: once, few, many, or a class where the clone is expanded.

>NA|TRBV7-8|TRBJ1-2|NA
TGTGCCAGCAGCTTAGATCGCCTCTATGGCTACACCTTC
CASSLDRLYGYTF
>NA|TRBV27|TRBJ1-1|TRBD1
TGTGCCAGCACCCTGATCGAAAAGACAGGGGGGAACACTGAAGCTTTCTTT
CASTLIEKTGGNTEAFF
>NA|TRBV27|TRBJ2-4|TRBD1
TGTGCCAGCAGTCCCCGGGACAGGGGTTCCAACATTCAGTACTTC
CASSPRDRGSNIQYF
>NA|TRBV7-2|TRBJ1-6|NA
TGTGCCAGCAGCTTAGCGCAGGGATTGTATAATTCACCCCTCCACTTT
CASSLAQGLYNSPLHF
>NA|TRBV29-1|TRBJ1-1|TRBD1
TGCAGCGTTAGCGACAGGGACACTGAAGCTTTCTTT
CSVSDRDTEAFF
>once|TRBV30|TRBJ2-3|NA
TGTGCCTGGAGTGTATCCGGGCAAGATACGCAGTATTTT
CAWSVSGQDTQYF
>once|TRBV7-2|TRBJ2-3|TRBD2
TGTGCCAGCAGCTTAGATTGGCGGGAGGCCCGCACAGATACGCAGTATTTT
CASSLDWREARTDTQYF
>NA|TRBV9|TRBJ2-7|NA
TGTGCCAGCAGCGTAGGATTTAGGAAGGACGAGCAGTACTTC
CASSVGFRKDEQYF
>NA|TRBV6-5|TRBJ2-5|NA
TGTGCCAGCAGTCAGCAGCGGTACCAAGAGACCCAGTACTTC
CASSQQRYQETQYF
>NA|TRBV7-9|TRBJ2-7|NA
TGTGCCAGCAGCTTAACCGAGGTCCCCTACGAGCAGTACTTC
CASSLTEVPYEQYF
>NA|TRBV12-5|TRBJ2-7|TRBD2
TGTGCTAGTGCTCAAGTAACGGGAGGGCCCTACGAGCAGTACTTC
CASAQVTGGPYEQYF
>NA|TRBV9|TRBJ2-1|TRBD2
TGTGCCAGCAGCGTAGAGCGGGAGGAATACAATGAGCAGTTCTTC
CASSVEREEYNEQFF
>NA|TRBV28|TRBJ1-1|NA
TGTGCCAGCAGTATGGTGGAGAGGGGGGGTGAAGCTTTCTTT
CASSMVERGGEAFF
>NA|TRBV14|TRBJ2-7|NA
TGTGCCAGCAGCCGCTCCTACGAGCAGTACTTC
CASSRSYEQYF
>NA|TRBV4-2|TRBJ2-7|TRBD2
TGTGCCAGCAGCCCGAGCGGGAGGGACGCCTACGAGCAGTACTTC
CASSPSGRDAYEQYF
>NA|TRBV30|TRBJ2-2|TRBD2
TGTGCCTGGTCACTAGCGGGAGGGATGGGCCGCGGGGAGCTGTTTTTT
CAWSLAGGMGRGELFF
>NA|TRBV7-3|TRBJ1-2|TRBD1
TGTGCCAGCAGCTTAAAGGACAGGGGCTATGGCTACACCTTC
CASSLKDRGYGYTF
>NA|TRBV13|TRBJ2-3|TRBD2
TGTGCCAGCAGCCCCTGGGGGAGGGGCCGTAGCACAGATACGCAGTATTTT
CASSPWGRGRSTDTQYF
>NA|TRBV3-1/TRBV3-2|TRBJ1-1|NA
TGTGCCAGCAGCCAAGTAAGCGGACAAGAAGCTTTCTTT
CASSQVSGQEAFF
>few|TRBV6-2/TRBV6-3|TRBJ2-7|TRBD2
TGTGCCAGCAGTCATGGGACTAGCGGTCCGTACGAGCAGTACTTC
CASSHGTSGPYEQYF
>medium-sized|TRBV6-4|TRBJ2-1|TRBD2
TGTGCCAGCAGTGACAGAGCGGGAGGGGGAAATGAGCAGTTCTTC
CASSDRAGGGNEQFF
>NA|TRBV5-1|TRBJ2-4|TRBD2
TGCGCCAGCAGCCAACCCGGACTAGGAAGCGACAAAAACATTCAGTACTTC
CASSQPGLGSDKNIQYF
>NA|TRBV6-2/TRBV6-3|TRBJ2-7|NA
TGTGCCAGCAGTTACCATAAAAACAGGCAGACGGTCTACGAGCAGTACTTC
CASSYHKNRQTVYEQYF